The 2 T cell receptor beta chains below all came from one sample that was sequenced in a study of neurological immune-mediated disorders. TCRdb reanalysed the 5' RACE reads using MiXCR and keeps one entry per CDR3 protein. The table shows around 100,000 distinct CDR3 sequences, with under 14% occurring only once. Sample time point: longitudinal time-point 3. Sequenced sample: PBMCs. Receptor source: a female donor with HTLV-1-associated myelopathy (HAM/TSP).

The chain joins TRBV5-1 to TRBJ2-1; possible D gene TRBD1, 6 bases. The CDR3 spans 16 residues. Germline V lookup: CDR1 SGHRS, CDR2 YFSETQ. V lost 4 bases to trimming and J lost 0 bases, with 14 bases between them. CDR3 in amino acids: CASSRSTGSSYNEQFF. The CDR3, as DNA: TGCGCCAGCAGCAGGTCAACAGGGAGCTCCTACAATGAGCAGTTCTTC.

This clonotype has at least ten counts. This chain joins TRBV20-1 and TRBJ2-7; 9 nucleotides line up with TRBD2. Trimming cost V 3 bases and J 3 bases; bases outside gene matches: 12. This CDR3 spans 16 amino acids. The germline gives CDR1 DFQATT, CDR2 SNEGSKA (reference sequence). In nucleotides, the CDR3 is TGCAGTGCTAGGGCTCTTGCGGGGGGGGACTACTACGAGCAGTACTTC. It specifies CSARALAGGDYYEQYF.